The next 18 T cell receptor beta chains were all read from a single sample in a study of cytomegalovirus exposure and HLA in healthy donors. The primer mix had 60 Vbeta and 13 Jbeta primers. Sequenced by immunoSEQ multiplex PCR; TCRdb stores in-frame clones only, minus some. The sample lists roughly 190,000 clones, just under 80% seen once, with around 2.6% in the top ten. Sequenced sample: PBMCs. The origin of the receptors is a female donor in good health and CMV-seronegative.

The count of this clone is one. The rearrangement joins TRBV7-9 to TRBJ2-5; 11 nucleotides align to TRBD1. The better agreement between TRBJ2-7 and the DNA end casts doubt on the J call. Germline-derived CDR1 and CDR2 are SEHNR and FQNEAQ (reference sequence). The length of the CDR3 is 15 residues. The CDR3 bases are TGTGCCAGCAGCTTTTCGGGACAGGGGGCCTACGAGCAGTACTTC. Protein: CASSFSGQGAYEQYF.

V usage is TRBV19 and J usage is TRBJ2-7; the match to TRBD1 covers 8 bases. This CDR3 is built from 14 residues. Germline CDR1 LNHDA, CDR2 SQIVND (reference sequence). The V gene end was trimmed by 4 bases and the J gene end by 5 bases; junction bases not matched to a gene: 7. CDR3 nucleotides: TGTGCCAGTAGTACCCTGACAGGGGTCAACGAGCAGTACTTC. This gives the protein CASSTLTGVNEQYF.

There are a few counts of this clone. CDR3 bases: TGCAGCGTGTCGGGACTAGCTAACTCCTACGAGCAGTACTTC. Amino acid sequence: CSVSGLANSYEQYF. The rearrangement uses TRBV29-1 and TRBJ2-7, with 9 bases fitting TRBD2. After removal of 6 bases from V and 0 bases from J, the junction contained 6 bases not matched to a gene. Germline V CDR1 and CDR2: SQVTM, ANQGSEA. There are 14 residues in the CDR3.

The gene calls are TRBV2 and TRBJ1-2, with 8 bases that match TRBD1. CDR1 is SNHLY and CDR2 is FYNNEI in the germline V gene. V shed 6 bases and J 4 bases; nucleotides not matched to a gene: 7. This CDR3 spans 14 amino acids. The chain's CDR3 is CASRADRAGYGYTF. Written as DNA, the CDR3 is TGTGCCAGCAGGGCGGACAGGGCGGGCTATGGCTACACCTTC.

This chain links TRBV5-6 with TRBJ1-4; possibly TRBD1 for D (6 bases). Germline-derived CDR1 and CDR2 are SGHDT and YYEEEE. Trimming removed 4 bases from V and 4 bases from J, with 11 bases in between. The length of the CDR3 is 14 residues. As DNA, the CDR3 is TGTGCCAGCAGCCCGGACAGACTTAATGAAAAACTGTTTTTT. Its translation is CASSPDRLNEKLFF.

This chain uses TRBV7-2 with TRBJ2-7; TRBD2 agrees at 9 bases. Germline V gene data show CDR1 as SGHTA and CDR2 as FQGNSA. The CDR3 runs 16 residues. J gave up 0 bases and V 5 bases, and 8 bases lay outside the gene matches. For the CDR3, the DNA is TGTGCCAGCAGCCGATCCCCTAGCGGGGACTCCTACGAGCAGTACTTC. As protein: CASSRSPSGDSYEQYF.

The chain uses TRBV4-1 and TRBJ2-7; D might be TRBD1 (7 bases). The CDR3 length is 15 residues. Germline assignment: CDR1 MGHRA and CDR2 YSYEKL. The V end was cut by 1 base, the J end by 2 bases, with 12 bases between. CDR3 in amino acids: CASSQVEGAAYEQYF. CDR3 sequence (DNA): TGCGCCAGCAGCCAAGTGGAGGGGGCAGCCTACGAGCAGTACTTC.

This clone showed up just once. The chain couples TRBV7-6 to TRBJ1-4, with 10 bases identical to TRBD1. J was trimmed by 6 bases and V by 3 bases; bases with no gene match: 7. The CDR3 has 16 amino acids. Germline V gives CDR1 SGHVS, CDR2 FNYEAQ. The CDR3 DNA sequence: TGTGCCAGCAGCTTTTCATCCGGGACAGGGGATGAAAAACTGTTTTTT. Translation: CASSFSSGTGDEKLFF.

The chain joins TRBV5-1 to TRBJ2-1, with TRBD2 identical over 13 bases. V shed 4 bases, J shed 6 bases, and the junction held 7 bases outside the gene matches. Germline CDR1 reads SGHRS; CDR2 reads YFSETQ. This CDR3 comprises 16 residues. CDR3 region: CASSPTTSGGSNEQFF. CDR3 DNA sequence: TGCGCCAGCAGCCCGACGACTAGCGGGGGGTCCAATGAGCAGTTCTTC.

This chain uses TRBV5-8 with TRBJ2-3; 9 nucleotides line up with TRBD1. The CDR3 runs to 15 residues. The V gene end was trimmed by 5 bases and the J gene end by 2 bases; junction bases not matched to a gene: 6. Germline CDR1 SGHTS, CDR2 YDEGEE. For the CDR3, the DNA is TGTGCCAGCAGTCCGGGACAGGGAGACACAGATACGCAGTATTTT. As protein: CASSPGQGDTDTQYF.

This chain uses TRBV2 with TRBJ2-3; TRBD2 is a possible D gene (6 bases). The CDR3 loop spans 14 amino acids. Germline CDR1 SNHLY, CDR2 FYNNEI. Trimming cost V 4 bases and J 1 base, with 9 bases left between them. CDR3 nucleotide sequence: TGTGCCAGCAGTGTCGTAGCGGGCACAGATACGCAGTATTTT. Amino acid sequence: CASSVVAGTDTQYF.

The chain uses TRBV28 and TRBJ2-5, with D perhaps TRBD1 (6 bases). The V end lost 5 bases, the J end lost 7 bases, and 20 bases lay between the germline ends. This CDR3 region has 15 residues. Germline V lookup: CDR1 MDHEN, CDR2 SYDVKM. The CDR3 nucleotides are TGTGCCAGCAGTGTCCGGGACACCCTAGCTGGGACCCAGTACTTC. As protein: CASSVRDTLAGTQYF.

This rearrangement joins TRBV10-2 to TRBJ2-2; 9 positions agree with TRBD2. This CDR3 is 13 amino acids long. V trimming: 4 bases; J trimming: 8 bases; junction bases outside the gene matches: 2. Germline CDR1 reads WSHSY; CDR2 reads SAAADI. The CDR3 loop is CASSVAGGGELFF. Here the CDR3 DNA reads TGCGCCAGCAGTGTTGCGGGAGGGGGGGAGCTGTTTTTT.

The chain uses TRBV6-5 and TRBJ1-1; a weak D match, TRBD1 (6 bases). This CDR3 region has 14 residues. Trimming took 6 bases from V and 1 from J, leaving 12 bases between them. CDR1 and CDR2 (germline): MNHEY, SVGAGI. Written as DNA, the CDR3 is TGTGCCAGCAGATCCGGACAGACGAACACTGAAGCTTTCTTT. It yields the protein CASRSGQTNTEAFF.

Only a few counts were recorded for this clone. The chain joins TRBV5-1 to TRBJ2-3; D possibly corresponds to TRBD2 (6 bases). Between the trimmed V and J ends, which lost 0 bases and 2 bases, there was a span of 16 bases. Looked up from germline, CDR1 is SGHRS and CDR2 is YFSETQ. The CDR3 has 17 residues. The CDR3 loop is CASSLVSGALFTDTQYF. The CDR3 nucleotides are TGCGCCAGCAGCTTGGTTTCGGGAGCCCTTTTCACAGATACGCAGTATTTT. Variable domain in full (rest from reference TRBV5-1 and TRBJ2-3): KAGVTQTPRYLIKTRGQQVTLSCSPISGHRSVSWYQQTPGQGLQFLFEYFSETQRNKGNFPGRFSGRQFSNSRSEMNVSTLELGDSALYLCASSLVSGALFTDTQYFGPGTRLTVL.

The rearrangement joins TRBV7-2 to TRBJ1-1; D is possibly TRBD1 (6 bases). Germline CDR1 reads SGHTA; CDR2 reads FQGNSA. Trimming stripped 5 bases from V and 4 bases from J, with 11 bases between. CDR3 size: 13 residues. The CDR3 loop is CASSLQGSTEAFF. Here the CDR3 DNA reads TGTGCCAGCAGCCTACAGGGCAGCACTGAAGCTTTCTTT.

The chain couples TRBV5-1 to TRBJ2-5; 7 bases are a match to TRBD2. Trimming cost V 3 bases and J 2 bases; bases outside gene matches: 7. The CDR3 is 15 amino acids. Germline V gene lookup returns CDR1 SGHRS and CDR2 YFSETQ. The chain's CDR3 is CASSWGLSRQETQYF. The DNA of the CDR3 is TGCGCCAGCAGCTGGGGACTATCACGTCAAGAGACCCAGTACTTC.

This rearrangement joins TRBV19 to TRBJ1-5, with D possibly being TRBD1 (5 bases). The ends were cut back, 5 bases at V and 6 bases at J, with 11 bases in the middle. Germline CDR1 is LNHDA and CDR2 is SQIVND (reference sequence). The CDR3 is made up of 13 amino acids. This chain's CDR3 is CASSARALQPQHF. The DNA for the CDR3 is TGTGCCAGTAGTGCCAGGGCCCTTCAGCCCCAGCATTTT.